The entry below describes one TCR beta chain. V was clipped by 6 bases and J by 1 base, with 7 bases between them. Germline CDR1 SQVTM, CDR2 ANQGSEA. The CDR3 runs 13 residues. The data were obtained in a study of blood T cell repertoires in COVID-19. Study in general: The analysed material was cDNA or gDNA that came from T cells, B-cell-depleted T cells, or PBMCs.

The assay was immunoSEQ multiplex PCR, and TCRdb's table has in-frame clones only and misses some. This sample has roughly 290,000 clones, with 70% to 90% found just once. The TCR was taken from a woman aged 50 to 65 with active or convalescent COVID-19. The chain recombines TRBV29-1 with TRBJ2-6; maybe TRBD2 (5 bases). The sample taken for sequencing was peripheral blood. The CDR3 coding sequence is TGCAGCGTGAGGGCGTCTGGGGCCAACGTCCTGACTTTC. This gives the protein CSVRASGANVLTF.